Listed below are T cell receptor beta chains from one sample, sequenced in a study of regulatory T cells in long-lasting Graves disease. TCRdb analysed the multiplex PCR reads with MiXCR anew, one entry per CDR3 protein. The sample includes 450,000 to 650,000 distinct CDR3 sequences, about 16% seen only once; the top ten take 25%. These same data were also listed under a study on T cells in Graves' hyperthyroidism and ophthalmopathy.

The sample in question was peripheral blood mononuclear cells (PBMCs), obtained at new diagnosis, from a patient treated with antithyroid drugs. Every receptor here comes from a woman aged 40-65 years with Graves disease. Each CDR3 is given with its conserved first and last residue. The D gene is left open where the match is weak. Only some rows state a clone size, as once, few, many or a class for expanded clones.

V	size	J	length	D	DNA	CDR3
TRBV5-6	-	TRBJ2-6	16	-	TGTGCCAGCAGCTTCTCCGGAAACGGAGGGGCCAACGTCCTGACTTTC	CASSFSGNGGANVLTF
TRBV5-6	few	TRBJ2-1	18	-	TGTGCCAGCAGCACGGGACTCCAATCTCGGCTAGGGTACAATGAGCAGTTCTTC	CASSTGLQSRLGYNEQFF
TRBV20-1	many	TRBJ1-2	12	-	TGCAGTGCTAAGGAGACTAACTATGGCTACACCTTC	CSAKETNYGYTF
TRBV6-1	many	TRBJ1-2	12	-	TGTGCCACCGGACAGTCATTGTCGGGCTACACCTTC	CATGQSLSGYTF
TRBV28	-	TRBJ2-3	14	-	TGTGCCAGCACCTGGGACGGAGAAACAGATACGCAGTATTTT	CASTWDGETDTQYF
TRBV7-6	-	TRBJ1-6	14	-	TGTGCCAGCAGCTCGGACGGGGGAAATTCACCCCTCCACTTT	CASSSDGGNSPLHF
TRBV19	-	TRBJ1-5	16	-	TGTGCCAGTAGTATACGGGGAGGGACTGGCAATCAGCCCCAGCATTTT	CASSIRGGTGNQPQHF
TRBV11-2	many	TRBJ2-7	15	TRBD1	TGTGCCAGCAGCCAGGGGGCCGGCAGCTCCTACGAGCAGTACTTC	CASSQGAGSSYEQYF
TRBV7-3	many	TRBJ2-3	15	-	TGTGCCAGCAGCCTAAGCGTGACAGACACAGATACGCAGTATTTT	CASSLSVTDTDTQYF
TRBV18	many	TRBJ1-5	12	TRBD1	TGTGCCAGCTCGGCAGGGGGTCAGCCCCAGCATTTT	CASSAGGQPQHF
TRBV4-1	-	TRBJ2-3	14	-	TGCGCCAGCAGCCAAGAGCTGCGCTCAGATACGCAGTATTTT	CASSQELRSDTQYF
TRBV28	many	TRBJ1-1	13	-	TGTGCCAGCAGTTCCCCGAAAGGGGGTTTGGCTTTCTTT	CASSSPKGGLAFF
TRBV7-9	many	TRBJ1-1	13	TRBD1	TGTGCCAGCAGCTCGGACAGGGGGCGATTGGCTTTCTTT	CASSSDRGRLAFF
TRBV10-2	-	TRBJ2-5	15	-	TGCGCCAGCAGCCCAACAGGACACACCGGAGAGACCCAGTACTTC	CASSPTGHTGETQYF
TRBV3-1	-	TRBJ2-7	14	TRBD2	TGTGCCAGCAGCCAAGCAGCGGGGGCGTACGAGCAGTACTTC	CASSQAAGAYEQYF
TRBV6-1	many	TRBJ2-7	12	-	TGTGCCAGCAGTGAAATGGTCAACGAGCAGTACTTC	CASSEMVNEQYF
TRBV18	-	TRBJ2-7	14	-	TGTGCCAGCTCACCACCGTCACAGAACTACGAGCAGTACTTC	CASSPPSQNYEQYF
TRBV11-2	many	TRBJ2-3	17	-	TGTGCCAGCAGCTTATCGCGGGCTAGTGGTAGGACAGATACGCAGTATTTT	CASSLSRASGRTDTQYF
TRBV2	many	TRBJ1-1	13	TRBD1	TGTGCCAGCAGTGAGGGGACAGGGGAAGGTGCTTTCTTT	CASSEGTGEGAFF
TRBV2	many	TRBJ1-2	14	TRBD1	TGTGCCAGCAGAGGACTGCAGGGGGTAGGAGGCTACACCTTC	CASRGLQGVGGYTF
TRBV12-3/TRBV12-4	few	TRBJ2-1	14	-	TGTGCCAGCGCTCTTACTTGGGGAACAGTTGAGCAGTTCTTC	CASALTWGTVEQFF
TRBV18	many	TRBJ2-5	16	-	TGTGCCAGCTCACCAGACCAGTTCGGCACGGGGGAGACCCAGTACTTC	CASSPDQFGTGETQYF
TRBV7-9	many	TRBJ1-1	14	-	TGTGCCAGCAGCTTAGCAGGTGCGGCACCTGAAGCTTTCTTT	CASSLAGAAPEAFF